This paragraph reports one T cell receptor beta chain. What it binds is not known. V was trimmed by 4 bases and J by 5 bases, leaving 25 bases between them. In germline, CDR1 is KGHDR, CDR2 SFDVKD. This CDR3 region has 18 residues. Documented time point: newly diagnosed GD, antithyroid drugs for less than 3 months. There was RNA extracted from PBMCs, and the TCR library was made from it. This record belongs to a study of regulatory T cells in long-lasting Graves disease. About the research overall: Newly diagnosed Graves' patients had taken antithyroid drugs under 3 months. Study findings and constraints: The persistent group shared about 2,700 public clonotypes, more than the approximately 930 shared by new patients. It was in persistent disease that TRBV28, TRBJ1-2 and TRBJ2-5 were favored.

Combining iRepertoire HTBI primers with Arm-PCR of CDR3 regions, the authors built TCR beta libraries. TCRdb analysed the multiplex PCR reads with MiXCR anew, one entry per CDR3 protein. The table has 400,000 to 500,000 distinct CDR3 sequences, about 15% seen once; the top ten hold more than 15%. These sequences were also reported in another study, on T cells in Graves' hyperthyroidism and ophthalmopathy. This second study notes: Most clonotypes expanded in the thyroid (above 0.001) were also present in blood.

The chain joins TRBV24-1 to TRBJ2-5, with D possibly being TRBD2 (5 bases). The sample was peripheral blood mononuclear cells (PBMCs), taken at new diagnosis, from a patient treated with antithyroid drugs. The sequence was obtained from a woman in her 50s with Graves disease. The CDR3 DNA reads TGTGCCACCAGTGAATCTCCGCGAGGGTTTGATATTTTTGAGACCCAGTACTTC. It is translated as CATSESPRGFDIFETQYF.